Shown below are 21 T cell receptor beta chains from a single sample sequenced in a study of tumor-infiltrating lymphocytes in primary liver carcinoma (dated by TCRdb to about 2017). TCRdb records Illumina HiSeq 2500 as the sequencer. A constant-region primer and ProtoScript II reverse transcriptase were used to reverse-transcribe TCRbeta-specific cDNA from about 530 ng total RNA. Construction of the TCRbeta libraries relied on three nested rounds of multiplex PCR, following a slightly modified ARM-PCR procedure. Each of the first two PCR rounds ran for around 11 cycles and used multiplex TRBV1-TRBV30 forward primers together with a Cbeta reverse primer. TCRdb cleaned the public reads at Q25 with fastp, built clones with MiXCR and kept in-frame beta chains. CDR3 protein sequences are deduplicated, and each keeps its most common genes and DNA. This sample comprises tens of thousands of distinct CDR3 sequences, around 70% of them detected only once. Approximately 19% of the sample rests with the top ten.

Without any cell sorting, total RNA and DNA were extracted together from roughly 21-30 mg of bulk tissue using the AllPrep DNA/RNA mini kit. Sequencing was carried out using liver tumor tissue from sampling region 1. Explained via the paper, the cell subset or site label denotes: tumor region T1, superior pole. The receptor source for this set is a man aged 40-55 years with primary liver carcinoma and hepatitis B virus infection.

In regard to this clonotype: The junction shows a germline mismatch at one end, possibly a read error. This chain links TRBV28 with TRBJ1-6; unclear D gene. Per the germline V gene, CDR1 is MDHEN and CDR2 is SYDVKM. This CDR3 comprises 16 residues. The CDR3 sequence is CASKPEGISYNSPLNF. For the CDR3, the DNA is TGTGCCAGCAAACCAGAAGGGATCTCCTATAATTCACCCCTCAACTTT.

This rearrangement joins TRBV28 to TRBJ2-7; a weak D match, TRBD2 (5 bases). Deletions cut 5 bases from V and 0 bases from J, with 17 bases between. CDR1 MDHEN and CDR2 SYDVKM come from the germline V gene. The CDR3 length is 16 residues. In DNA form, the CDR3 reads TGTGCCAGCAGTGCTCCCGGGATAGGGCACTCCTACGAGCAGTACTTC. Its translation is CASSAPGIGHSYEQYF.

In the case of this clonotype: This CDR3 fails to terminate in the conserved phenylalanine or tryptophan, so it likely reflects a read error. The chain joins TRBV4-1 to TRBJ2-7; TRBD2 agrees at 14 bases. Germline assignment: CDR1 MGHRA and CDR2 YSYEKL. CDR3 length: 15 amino acids. CDR3 bases: TGCGCCAACAGCCTTGGGACTAGCGGGAGTTACGAGCAGTACCTC. It specifies CANSLGTSGSYEQYL.

About this clonotype: One junction end does not reproduce the germline sequence, and a read error may be involved. This chain joins TRBV12-3 or TRBV12-4 and TRBJ2-1; D is ambiguous. This CDR3 is built from 14 residues. CDR3 DNA: TGTGCCAGCAGTTTCAGCTCACTCTACAATGGGCAGCTCTTC. The encoded protein is CASSFSSLYNGQLF.

V gene TRBV5-1 combines with J gene TRBJ1-4; TRBD1 matches at 8 bases. Germline values: CDR1 SGHRS, CDR2 YFSETQ. V shed 3 bases and J 8 bases; nucleotides not matched to a gene: 12. The CDR3 is made up of 16 amino acids. The CDR3, as DNA: TGCGCCAGCAGCTCCTCTAACTACAGGACAGGGGAAAAACTGTTTTTT. It codes for CASSSSNYRTGEKLFF.

V usage is TRBV7-8 and J usage is TRBJ2-1; 8 bases agree with TRBD2. This CDR3 has 15 residues. The germline gives CDR1 SGHVS, CDR2 FQNEAQ. V lost 3 bases to trimming and J lost 16 bases; unmatched junction nucleotides: 17. DNA of the CDR3: TGTGCCAGCAGCTTGAGCGGGAGTGGGAACAATGAGCGATTCTTC. Translating it yields CASSLSGSGNNERFF.

With respect to this clonotype: A much larger clone differs by one base, so this may be a read error. The V and J genes are TRBV20-1 and TRBJ2-1; D is ambiguous. CDR3 length equals 13 residues. The V and J ends lost 6 bases and 8 bases respectively, with 17 bases between them. Germline loops: CDR1 DFQATT, CDR2 SNEGSKA (reference sequence). The CDR3 region is CSASYVDFDEQFF. The CDR3 bases are TGCAGTGCCAGTTATGTTGACTTCGATGAGCAGTTCTTC.

The chain joins TRBV28 to TRBJ2-2; D may match TRBD1 or TRBD2 (6 bases each). Looked up from germline, CDR1 is MDHEN and CDR2 is SYDVKM. The V and J ends lost 5 bases and 9 bases respectively, with 22 bases between them. CDR3 length: 16 residues. Here the CDR3 reads CASSPSKGGGARELFF. The CDR3 nucleotides are TGTGCCAGCAGTCCCAGTAAAGGGGGAGGAGCCCGGGAGCTGTTTTTT.

As regards this clonotype: The germline gene is not matched at one end of the junction; a read error may be the cause. The CDR3 region has the DNA TGTACCAGCATTACCGGACCCGACTATGGCTACACCTTC. Translating it yields CTSITGPDYGYTF. The J gene is TRBJ1-2, the V gene TRBV28; D ambiguous. Germline V gene sequence: CDR1 MDHEN, CDR2 SYDVKM. The length of the CDR3 is 13 residues.

In regard to this clonotype: Germline is not matched at one junction end, which may reflect a read error. The genes are TRBV5-1 and TRBJ2-1, with 10 bases identical to TRBD2. This CDR3 has 16 residues. The germline V gene has CDR1 SGHRS and CDR2 YFSETQ. DNA of the CDR3: TGCGCCAGCGAGAAACTAGCGGGAAGCTCCTACAATGAACAGCTCTTC. Translated, it gives CASEKLAGSSYNEQLF.

This clonotype showed up just a few times. The junction departs from germline at one end; a sequencing error may be responsible. This chain connects TRBV11-2 to TRBJ2-1; D is possibly TRBD1 or TRBD2 (5 bases each). Per the germline V gene, CDR1 is SGHAT and CDR2 is FQNNGV. The CDR3 runs 15 residues. CDR3 sequence: CVSSLARGPMNEQFF. CDR3 nucleotides: TGTGTCAGCAGCTTAGCTCGGGGCCCGATGAATGAGCAGTTCTTC. The full variable domain, completed using reference TRBV11-2 and TRBJ2-1, is EAGVAQSPRYKIIEKRQSVAFWCNPISGHATLYWYQQILGQGPKLLIQFQNNGVVDDSQLPKDRFSAERLKGVDSTLKIQPAKLEDSAVYLCVSSLARGPMNEQFFGPGTRLTVL.

The chain uses TRBV28 and TRBJ2-7, with D unclear. This CDR3 has 16 amino acids. The V end was cut by 6 bases, the J end by 0 bases, with 18 bases between. The germline gives CDR1 MDHEN, CDR2 SYDVKM. CDR3 nucleotide sequence: TGTGCCAGCAGGGCAGCCTCCTGCGGACGCTCCTACGAGCAGTACTTC. Protein: CASRAASCGRSYEQYF.

To note about this clonotype: The junction and the germline gene differ at one end; a read error may be behind it. This chain links TRBV4-1 with TRBJ2-5; D gene ambiguous. Per the germline V gene, CDR1 is MGHRA and CDR2 is YSYEKL. CDR3 size: 14 residues. The CDR3 DNA follows: TGCGCCAGCAGCCAAGGAACTTCCCAAGAGACTCAGTACTTC. The encoded protein is CASSQGTSQETQYF.

As for this clonotype: The conserved closing phenylalanine or tryptophan is absent in this CDR3, likely reflecting a read error. The chain has TRBV12-3 or TRBV12-4 and TRBJ2-7; D is unresolved. Between the trimmed V and J ends, which lost 9 bases and 4 bases, there was a span of 16 bases. The CDR3 spans 13 residues. The CDR3 protein is CASFVGLGYEQYL. Here the CDR3 DNA reads TGTGCCAGTTTTGTAGGGTTAGGGTACGAGCAGTACTTA.

This clonotype came up many times. The CDR3 spells CASSSGYKEGSETQYF. For the CDR3, the DNA is TGTGCCAGCAGCTCGGGATACAAGGAAGGCTCTGAGACCCAGTACTTC. V gene TRBV5-4 combines with J gene TRBJ2-5; TRBD2 is a possible D gene (5 bases). Trimming stripped 3 bases from V and 5 bases from J, with 20 bases between. Germline CDR1 is SGHNT and CDR2 is YYREEE (reference sequence). This CDR3 comprises 16 residues.

A note on this clonotype: Sequence at one end of the junction differs from germline and may be a read error. The chain uses TRBV5-1 and TRBJ2-7; TRBD1 might be the D (5 bases). Germline V lookup: CDR1 SGHRS, CDR2 YFSETQ. The CDR3 covers 13 residues. The CDR3 reads CASKRGTTYKQYF. Written as DNA, the CDR3 is TGCGCCAGCAAAAGGGGCACCACCTACAAGCAGTACTTC.

The V and J genes are TRBV10-1 and TRBJ2-2; D gene ambiguous. This CDR3 region has 15 residues. V lost 0 bases to trimming and J lost 10 bases, with 15 bases between them. CDR1 is WNHNN and CDR2 is SYGVQD in the germline V gene (reference sequence). The DNA of the CDR3 is TGCGCCAGCAGTGAGTCATCGCAGTACATCGAGGAGCTGTTTTTT. Its protein product is CASSESSQYIEELFF.

This clonotype was counted at least ten times. The chain joins TRBV5-6 to TRBJ2-3, with 12 nucleotides matching TRBD2. The CDR3 length is 14 residues. Germline values: CDR1 SGHDT, CDR2 YYEEEE. The V gene end was trimmed by 8 bases and the J gene end by 4 bases; junction bases not matched to a gene: 5. The CDR3 region is CASKTSGSADTQYF. CDR3 sequence (DNA): TGTGCCAGTAAGACTAGCGGGAGTGCAGATACGCAGTATTTT.

To note about this clonotype: No conserved phenylalanine or tryptophan is present at the end of the CDR3, so a read error is the likely explanation. The V and J genes are TRBV5-1 and TRBJ2-2, with D perhaps TRBD1 (6 bases). The CDR3 runs to 15 residues. Per germline, CDR1 SGHRS and CDR2 YFSETQ. Trimming removed 5 bases from V and 5 bases from J, with 16 bases in between. CDR3 sequence reads: CASRPTGMNTGELFL. The CDR3 DNA is TGCGCCAGCAGACCTACAGGGATGAATACCGGGGAGCTGTTTCTT.

Comment on this clonotype: Being one base from a much bigger clone, this may be a read error. The V gene is TRBV7-9, the J gene TRBJ1-1; D possibly corresponds to TRBD1 (5 bases). Trimming left V 4 bases short and J 5 bases short, with 17 bases between. Per the germline V gene, CDR1 is SEHNR and CDR2 is FQNEAQ (reference sequence). There are 15 residues in the CDR3. DNA for the CDR3: TGTGCCAGCAGCTCATCAGGGTGGGATAAAACTGAAGCTTTCTTT. It specifies CASSSSGWDKTEAFF. The variable domain in full, completed from reference TRBV7-9 and TRBJ1-1, reads DTGVSQNPRHKITKRGQNVTFRCDPISEHNRLYWYRQTLGQGPEFLTYFQNEAQLEKSRLLSDRFSAERPKGSFSTLEIQRTEQGDSAMYLCASSSSGWDKTEAFFGQGTRLTVV.

On this clonotype: The junction departs from germline at one end; a sequencing error may be responsible. The CDR3 coding sequence is TGTGCCAGCAGACTAGGGACAAGGTCCTACGAGCGGTATTTC. Translated: CASRLGTRSYERYF. The J gene is TRBJ2-7, the V gene TRBV12-3 or TRBV12-4; tentative D call: TRBD1 (6 bases). This CDR3 is built from 14 residues.